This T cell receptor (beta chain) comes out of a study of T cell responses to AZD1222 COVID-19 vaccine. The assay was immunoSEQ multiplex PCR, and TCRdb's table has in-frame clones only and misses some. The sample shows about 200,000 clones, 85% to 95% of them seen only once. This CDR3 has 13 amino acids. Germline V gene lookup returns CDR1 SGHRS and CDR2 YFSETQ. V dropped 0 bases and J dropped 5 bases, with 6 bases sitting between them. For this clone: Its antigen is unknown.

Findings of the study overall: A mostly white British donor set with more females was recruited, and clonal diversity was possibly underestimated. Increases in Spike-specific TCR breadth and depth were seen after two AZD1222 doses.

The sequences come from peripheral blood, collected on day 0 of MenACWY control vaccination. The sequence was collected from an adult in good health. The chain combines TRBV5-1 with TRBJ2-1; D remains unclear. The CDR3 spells CASSLVQDNEQFF. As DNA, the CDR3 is TGCGCCAGCAGCTTGGTACAAGACAATGAGCAGTTCTTC. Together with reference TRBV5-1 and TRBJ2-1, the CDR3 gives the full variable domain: KAGVTQTPRYLIKTRGQQVTLSCSPISGHRSVSWYQQTPGQGLQFLFEYFSETQRNKGNFPGRFSGRQFSNSRSEMNVSTLELGDSALYLCASSLVQDNEQFFGPGTRLTVL.